This T cell receptor beta chain was identified in a study of blood T cell repertoires in COVID-19. As for the study in general: The samples span acute and convalescent COVID-19 from the United States, Italy and Spain. PBMCs, B-cell-depleted T cells, or T cells were the source of the cDNA or gDNA that made up the material.

Seattle patients were enrolled while actively infected and followed longitudinally. The V gene's germline CDR1 is SEHNR and CDR2 FQNEAQ (reference sequence). V was pared by 1 base and J by 2 bases, with 15 bases between. The CDR3 is made up of 16 amino acids. Under the authors' procedure: The authors estimated nucleated cell counts from reference gene primer amplification. Produced via immunoSEQ multiplex PCR; TCRdb's table is partial and in-frame only. V, J and clone size were drawn from that table, and D and trimming were deduced from the DNA. This table has under 300,000 clones, 90% appearing once.

The sample was peripheral blood. The clonotype was recovered from a woman aged 55-70 years with COVID-19, enrolled during active disease. This rearrangement joins TRBV7-9 to TRBJ2-7, with no clear D. CDR3 in amino acids: CASSLVRTKTPYEQYF. In DNA form, the CDR3 reads TGTGCCAGCAGCTTAGTGCGAACGAAAACCCCCTACGAGCAGTACTTC.